This T cell receptor beta chain derives from a study of cytomegalovirus exposure and HLA in healthy donors. Study context: The study's early data release held about 85 million unique TCRs from HLA-typed donors. Overall study findings and caveats: The classifier, whose performance was assessed in both the original and validation cohorts, reportedly diagnosed cytomegalovirus status with high specificity and sensitivity.

This CDR3 region has 13 residues. From germline, CDR1 is MNHEY and CDR2 SVGAGI. Germline trimming cut 6 bases from V and 7 bases from J; bases unmatched to any gene: 5. Likely unrecorded immune exposures existed in these nominally healthy donors. In the PCR, 60 Vbeta and 13 Jbeta primers were used. The table came from immunoSEQ multiplex PCR; TCRdb's copy has only in-frame clones and leaves some out. The profile shows around 200,000 clones, roughly four fifths of them singletons. Comments on this clone: The target antigen is unknown.

This clonotype was obtained from a woman in her twenties or thirties in good health and CMV-seropositive. The sequencing input was PBMCs. The chain uses TRBV6-5 and TRBJ1-4; 7 bases agree with TRBD1. The CDR3 bases are TGTGCCAGCAGCGAGACAGGGAGTGAAAAACTGTTTTTT. Amino acid sequence: CASSETGSEKLFF.